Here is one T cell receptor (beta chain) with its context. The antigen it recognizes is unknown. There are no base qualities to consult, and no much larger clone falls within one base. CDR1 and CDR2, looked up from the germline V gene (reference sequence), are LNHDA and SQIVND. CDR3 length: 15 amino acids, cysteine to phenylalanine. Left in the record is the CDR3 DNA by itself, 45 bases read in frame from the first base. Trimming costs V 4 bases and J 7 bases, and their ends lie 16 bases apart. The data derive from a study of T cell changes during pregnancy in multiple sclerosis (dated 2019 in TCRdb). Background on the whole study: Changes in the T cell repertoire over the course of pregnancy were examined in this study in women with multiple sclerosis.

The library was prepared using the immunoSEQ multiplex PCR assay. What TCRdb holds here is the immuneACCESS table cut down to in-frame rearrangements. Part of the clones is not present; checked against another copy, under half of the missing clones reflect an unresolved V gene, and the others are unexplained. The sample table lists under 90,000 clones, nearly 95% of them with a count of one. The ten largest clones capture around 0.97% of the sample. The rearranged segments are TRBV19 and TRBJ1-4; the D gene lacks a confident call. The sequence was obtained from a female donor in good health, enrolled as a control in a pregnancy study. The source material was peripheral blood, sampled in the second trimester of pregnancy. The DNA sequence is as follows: TGTGCCAGTAGTACTGGGCGGGGAATCAGTGAAAAACTGTTTTTT. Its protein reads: CASSTGRGISEKLFF.